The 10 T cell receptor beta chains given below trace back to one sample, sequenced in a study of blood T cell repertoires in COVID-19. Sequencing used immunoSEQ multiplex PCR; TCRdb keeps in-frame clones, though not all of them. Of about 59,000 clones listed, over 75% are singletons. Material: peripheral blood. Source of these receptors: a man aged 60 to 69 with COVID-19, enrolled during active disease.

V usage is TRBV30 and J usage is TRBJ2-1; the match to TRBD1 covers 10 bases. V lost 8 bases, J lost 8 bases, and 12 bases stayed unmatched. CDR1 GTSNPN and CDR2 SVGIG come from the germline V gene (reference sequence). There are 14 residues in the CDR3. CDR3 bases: TGTGCCACCCCGAGGACAGGGGGGACGGATGAGCAGTTCTTC. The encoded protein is CATPRTGGTDEQFF. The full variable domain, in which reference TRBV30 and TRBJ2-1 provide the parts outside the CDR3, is SQTIHQWPATLVQPVGSPLSLECTVEGTSNPNLYWYRQAAGRGLQLLFYSVGIGQISSEVPQNLSASRPQDRQFILSSKKLLLSDSGFYLCATPRTGGTDEQFFGPGTRLTVL.

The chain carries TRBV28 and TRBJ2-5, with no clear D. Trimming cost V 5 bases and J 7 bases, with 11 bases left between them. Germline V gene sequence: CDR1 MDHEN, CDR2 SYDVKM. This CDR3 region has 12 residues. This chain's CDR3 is CASSNTAATQYF. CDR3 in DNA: TGTGCCAGCAGTAACACGGCGGCGACCCAGTACTTC.

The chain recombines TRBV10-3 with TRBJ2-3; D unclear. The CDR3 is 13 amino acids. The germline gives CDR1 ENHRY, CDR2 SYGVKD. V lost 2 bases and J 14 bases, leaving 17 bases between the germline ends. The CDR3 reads CAISEPTTGMGYF. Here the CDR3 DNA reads TGTGCCATCAGTGAGCCCACGACGGGTATGGGGTATTTT.

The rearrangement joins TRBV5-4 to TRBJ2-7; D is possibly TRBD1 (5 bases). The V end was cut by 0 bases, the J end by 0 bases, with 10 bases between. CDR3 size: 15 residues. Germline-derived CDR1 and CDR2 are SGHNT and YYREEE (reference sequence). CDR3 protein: CASSLGGGSSYEQYF. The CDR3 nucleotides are TGTGCCAGCAGCTTGGGGGGCGGAAGCTCCTACGAGCAGTACTTC.

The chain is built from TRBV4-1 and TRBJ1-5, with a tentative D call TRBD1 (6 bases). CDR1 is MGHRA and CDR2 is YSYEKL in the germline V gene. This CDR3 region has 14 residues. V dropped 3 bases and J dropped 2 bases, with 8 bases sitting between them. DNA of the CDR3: TGCGCCAGCAGCCAGTCAGGGGGCAATCAGCCCCAGCATTTT. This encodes CASSQSGGNQPQHF.

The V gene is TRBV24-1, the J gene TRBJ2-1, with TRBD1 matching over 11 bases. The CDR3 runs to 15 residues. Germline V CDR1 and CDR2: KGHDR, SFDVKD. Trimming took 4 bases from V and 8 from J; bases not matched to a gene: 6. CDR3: CATSDRTGGIDEQFF. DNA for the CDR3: TGTGCCACCAGTGACAGGACAGGGGGCATCGATGAGCAGTTCTTC.

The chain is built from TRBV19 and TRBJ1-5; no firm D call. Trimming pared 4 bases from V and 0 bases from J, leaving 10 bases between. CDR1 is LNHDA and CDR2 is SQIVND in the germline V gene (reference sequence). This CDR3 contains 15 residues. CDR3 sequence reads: CASSTNRYSNQPQHF. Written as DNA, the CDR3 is TGTGCCAGTAGTACCAACAGATATAGCAATCAGCCCCAGCATTTT.

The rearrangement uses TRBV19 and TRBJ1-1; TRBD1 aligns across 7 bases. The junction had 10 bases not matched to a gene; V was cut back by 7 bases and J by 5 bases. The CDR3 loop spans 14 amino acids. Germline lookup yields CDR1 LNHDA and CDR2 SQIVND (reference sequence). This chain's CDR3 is CASNSDRFGTEAFF. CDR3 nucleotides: TGTGCCAGTAACTCGGACAGGTTCGGGACTGAAGCTTTCTTT. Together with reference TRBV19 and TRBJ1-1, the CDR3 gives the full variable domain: DGGITQSPKYLFRKEGQNVTLSCEQNLNHDAMYWYRQDPGQGLRLIYYSQIVNDFQKGDIAEGYSVSREKKESFPLTVTSAQKNPTAFYLCASNSDRFGTEAFFGQGTRLTVV.

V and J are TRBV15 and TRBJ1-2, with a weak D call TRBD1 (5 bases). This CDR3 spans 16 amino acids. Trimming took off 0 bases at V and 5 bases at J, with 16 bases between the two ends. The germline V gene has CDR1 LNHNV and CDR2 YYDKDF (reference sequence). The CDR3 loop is CATSRDLGGTLYGYTF. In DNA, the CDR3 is TGTGCCACCAGCAGAGATCTAGGAGGGACGCTATATGGCTACACCTTC.

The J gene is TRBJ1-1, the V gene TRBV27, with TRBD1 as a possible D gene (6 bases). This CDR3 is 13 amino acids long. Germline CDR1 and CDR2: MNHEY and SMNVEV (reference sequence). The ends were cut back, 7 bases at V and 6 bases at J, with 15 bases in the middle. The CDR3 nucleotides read TGTGCCAGCACCTCGGGGGGGGCTGCTGAAGCTTTCTTT. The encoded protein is CASTSGGAAEAFF.